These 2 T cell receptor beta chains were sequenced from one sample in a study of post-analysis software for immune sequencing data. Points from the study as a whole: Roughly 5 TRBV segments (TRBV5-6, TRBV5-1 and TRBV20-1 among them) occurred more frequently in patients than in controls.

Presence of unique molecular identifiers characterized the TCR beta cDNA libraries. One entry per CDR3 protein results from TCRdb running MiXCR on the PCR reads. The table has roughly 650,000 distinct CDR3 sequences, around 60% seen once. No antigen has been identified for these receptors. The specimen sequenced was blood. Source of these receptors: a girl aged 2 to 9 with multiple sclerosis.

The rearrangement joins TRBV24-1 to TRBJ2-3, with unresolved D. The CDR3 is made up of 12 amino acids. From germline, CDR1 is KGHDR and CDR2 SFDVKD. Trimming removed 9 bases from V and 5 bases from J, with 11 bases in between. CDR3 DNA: TGTGCCACCGGAGTCGAAAAAGATACGCAGTATTTT. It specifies CATGVEKDTQYF.

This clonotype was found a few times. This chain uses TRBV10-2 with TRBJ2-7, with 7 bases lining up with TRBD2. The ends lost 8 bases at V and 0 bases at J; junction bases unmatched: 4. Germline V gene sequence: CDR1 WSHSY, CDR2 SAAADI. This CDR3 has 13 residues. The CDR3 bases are TGCGCCAGCGGGGGAGGGGCCTCCTACGAGCAGTACTTC. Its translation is CASGGGASYEQYF.